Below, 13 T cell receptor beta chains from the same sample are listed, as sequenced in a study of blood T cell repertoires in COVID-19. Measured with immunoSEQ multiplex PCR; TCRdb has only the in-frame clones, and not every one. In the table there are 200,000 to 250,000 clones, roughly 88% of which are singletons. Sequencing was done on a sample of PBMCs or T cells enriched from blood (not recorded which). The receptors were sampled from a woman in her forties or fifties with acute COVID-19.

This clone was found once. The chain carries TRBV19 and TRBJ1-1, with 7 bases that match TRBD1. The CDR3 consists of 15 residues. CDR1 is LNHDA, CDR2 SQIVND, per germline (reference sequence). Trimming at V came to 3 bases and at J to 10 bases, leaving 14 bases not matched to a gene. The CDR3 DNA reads TGTGCCAGTAGTATGGGAGGAGGGGGCGGTCAAAGAGCTTTCTTT. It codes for CASSMGGGGGQRAFF.

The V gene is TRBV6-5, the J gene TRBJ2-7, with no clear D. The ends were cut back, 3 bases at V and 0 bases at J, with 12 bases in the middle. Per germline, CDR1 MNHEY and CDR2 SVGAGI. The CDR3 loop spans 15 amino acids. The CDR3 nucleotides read TGTGCCAGCAGTTATAGCTTGATTCCCTCCTACGAGCAGTACTTC. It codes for CASSYSLIPSYEQYF.

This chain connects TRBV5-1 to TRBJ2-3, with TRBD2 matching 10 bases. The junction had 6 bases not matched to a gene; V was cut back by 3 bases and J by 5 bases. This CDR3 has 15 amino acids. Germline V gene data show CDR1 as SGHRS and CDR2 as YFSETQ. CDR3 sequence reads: CASSSLAGVRDTQYF. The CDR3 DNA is TGCGCCAGCAGCTCTCTAGCGGGAGTTCGAGATACGCAGTATTTT.

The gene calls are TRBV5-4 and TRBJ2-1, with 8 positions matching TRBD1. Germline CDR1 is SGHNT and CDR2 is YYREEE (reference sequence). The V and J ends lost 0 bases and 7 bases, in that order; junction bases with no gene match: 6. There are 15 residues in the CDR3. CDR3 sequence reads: CASSLAVTGVNEQFF. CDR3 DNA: TGTGCCAGCAGCTTGGCCGTGACAGGGGTGAATGAGCAGTTCTTC.

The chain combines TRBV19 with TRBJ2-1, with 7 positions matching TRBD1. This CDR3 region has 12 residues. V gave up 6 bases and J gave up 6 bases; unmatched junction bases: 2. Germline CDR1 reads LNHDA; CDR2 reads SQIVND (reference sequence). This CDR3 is CASRRTGNEQFF. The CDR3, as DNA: TGTGCCAGTAGGAGGACAGGCAATGAGCAGTTCTTC. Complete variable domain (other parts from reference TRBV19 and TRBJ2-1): DGGITQSPKYLFRKEGQNVTLSCEQNLNHDAMYWYRQDPGQGLRLIYYSQIVNDFQKGDIAEGYSVSREKKESFPLTVTSAQKNPTAFYLCASRRTGNEQFFGPGTRLTVL.

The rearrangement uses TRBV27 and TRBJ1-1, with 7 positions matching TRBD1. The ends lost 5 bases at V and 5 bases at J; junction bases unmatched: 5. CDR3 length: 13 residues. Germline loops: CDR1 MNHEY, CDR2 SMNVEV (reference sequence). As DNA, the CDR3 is TGTGCCAGCAGTCAACAGGGGAAAACTGAAGCTTTCTTT. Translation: CASSQQGKTEAFF.

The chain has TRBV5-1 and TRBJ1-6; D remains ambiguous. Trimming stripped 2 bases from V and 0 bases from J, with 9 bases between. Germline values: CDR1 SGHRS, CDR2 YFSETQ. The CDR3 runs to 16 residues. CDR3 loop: CASSFTGSSYNSPLHF. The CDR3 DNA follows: TGCGCCAGCAGCTTTACGGGGTCCTCCTATAATTCACCCCTCCACTTT.

The CDR3 nucleotides are TGTGCCAGTAGTACTGCCGGGACAGGGAAGGGAAACACCATATATTTT. Translated: CASSTAGTGKGNTIYF. V usage is TRBV19 and J usage is TRBJ1-3, with 9 bases aligning to TRBD1. The germline V gene encodes CDR1 LNHDA and CDR2 SQIVND (reference sequence). The CDR3 loop spans 16 amino acids. V shed 4 bases and J 4 bases; nucleotides not matched to a gene: 8.

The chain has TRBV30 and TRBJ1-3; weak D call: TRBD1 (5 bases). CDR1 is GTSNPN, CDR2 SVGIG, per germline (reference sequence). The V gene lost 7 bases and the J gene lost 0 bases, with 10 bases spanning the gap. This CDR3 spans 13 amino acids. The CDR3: CASQGSSGNTIYF. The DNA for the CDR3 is TGTGCCTCCCAGGGATCCTCTGGAAACACCATATATTTT.

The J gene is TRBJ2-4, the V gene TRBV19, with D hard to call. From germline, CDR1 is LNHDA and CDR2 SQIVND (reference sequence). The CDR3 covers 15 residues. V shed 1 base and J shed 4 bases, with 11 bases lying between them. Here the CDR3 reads CASSIGAGSKNIQYF. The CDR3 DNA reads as TGTGCCAGTAGTATAGGGGCTGGGTCAAAAAACATTCAGTACTTC.

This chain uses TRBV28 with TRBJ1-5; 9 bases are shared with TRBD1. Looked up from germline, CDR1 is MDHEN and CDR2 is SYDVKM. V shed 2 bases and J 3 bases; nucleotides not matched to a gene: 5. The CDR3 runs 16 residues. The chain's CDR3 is CASSLPGTGPNQPQHF. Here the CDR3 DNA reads TGTGCCAGCAGTTTACCCGGGACAGGGCCCAATCAGCCCCAGCATTTT.

The CDR3 loop reads CASSHPPPAGASGRQFF. CDR3 nucleotides: TGTGCCAGCAGCCACCCCCCCCCTGCGGGAGCGTCGGGTAGGCAGTTCTTC. The chain couples TRBV7-3 to TRBJ2-1, with 7 positions matching TRBD2. The CDR3 contains 17 residues. After removal of 5 bases from V and 12 bases from J, the junction contained 22 bases not matched to a gene. Germline V CDR1 and CDR2: SGHTA, FQGTGA.

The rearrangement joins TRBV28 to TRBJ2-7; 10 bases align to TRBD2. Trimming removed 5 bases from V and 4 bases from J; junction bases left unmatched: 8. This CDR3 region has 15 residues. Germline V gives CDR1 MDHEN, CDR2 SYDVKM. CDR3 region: CASSGGLAGVYEQYF. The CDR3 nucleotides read TGTGCCAGCAGTGGTGGCCTAGCGGGGGTTTACGAGCAGTACTTC.